Each of the 8 T cell receptor beta chains below was sequenced from the same sample in a study of blood T cell repertoires in COVID-19. Here immunoSEQ multiplex PCR was the method, and the copy in TCRdb shows in-frame clones only, minus some. In the table there are some 89,000 clones, more than 75% of which are singletons. The sequencing input was peripheral blood. Every receptor here comes from an elderly woman with acute or convalescent COVID-19.

This chain uses TRBV7-9 with TRBJ2-7; possible D gene TRBD2, 6 bases. V shed 5 bases and J shed 0 bases, with 11 bases lying between them. The CDR3 extends over 14 amino acids. Germline CDR1 is SEHNR and CDR2 is FQNEAQ (reference sequence). The CDR3 DNA is TGTGCCAGCAGCCCGAACGGGGGCTCCTACGAGCAGTACTTC. It codes for CASSPNGGSYEQYF.

The chain couples TRBV11-2 to TRBJ1-4, with D possibly matching TRBD1 (6 bases). The germline V and J ends were trimmed by 6 bases and 8 bases, with 10 bases remaining between them. This CDR3 contains 12 residues. Germline V gene lookup returns CDR1 SGHAT and CDR2 FQNNGV. The CDR3 region is CASSSQGEKLFF. The CDR3, as DNA: TGTGCCAGCAGTTCTCAGGGGGAAAAACTGTTTTTT.

With respect to this clone: It is unclear where the CDR3 begins or ends on the DNA, so no DNA is shown, and the CDR3 is as TCRdb lists it. J is TRBJ2-5 and V is TRBV2; no DNA check was done on the table's D call, TRBD2. The CDR3 totals 15 residues, both ends included. Germline V gene sequence: CDR1 SNHLY, CDR2 FYNNEI. This CDR3 is CASKFFGRGGETQYF.

The chain couples TRBV19 to TRBJ2-1; the match to TRBD2 covers 7 bases. The V and J ends lost 7 bases and 4 bases, in that order; junction bases with no gene match: 10. Germline V gives CDR1 LNHDA, CDR2 SQIVND (reference sequence). This CDR3 has 15 amino acids. The DNA of the CDR3 is TGTGCCAGTACCACAGCGGGATTGAATTACAATGAGCAGTTCTTC. It yields the protein CASTTAGLNYNEQFF.

The V call is TRBV6-5, the J call TRBJ1-2, with D possibly being TRBD1 (5 bases). Germline loops: CDR1 MNHEY, CDR2 SVGAGI. The CDR3 covers 11 residues. V lost 6 bases, J lost 8 bases, and 10 bases lay in between. CDR3 sequence reads: CASSLAGGYTF. The CDR3, as DNA: TGTGCCAGCAGCCTTGCAGGGGGCTACACCTTC.

The rearrangement links TRBV9 to TRBJ1-1, with 10 bases lining up with TRBD1. Germline V gene lookup returns CDR1 SGDLS and CDR2 YYNGEE. The trim removed 3 bases at V and 5 bases at J, leaving 4 bases unmatched. This CDR3 contains 14 residues. The CDR3 DNA is TGTGCCAGCAGCGCGGACAGGGGGAATACTGAAGCTTTCTTT. Its translation: CASSADRGNTEAFF.

This clone is a singleton in its sample. The J gene is TRBJ2-1, the V gene TRBV2, with 7 bases matching TRBD2. Germline V lookup: CDR1 SNHLY, CDR2 FYNNEI. This CDR3 is built from 15 residues. V shed 4 bases, J shed 9 bases, and the junction held 12 bases outside the gene matches. Here the CDR3 reads CASSVLSGMAGEQFF. In DNA, the CDR3 is TGTGCCAGCAGTGTTCTCAGCGGGATGGCGGGTGAGCAGTTCTTC.

V and J are TRBV3-1 (or the pseudogene TRBV3-2) and TRBJ2-7; 11 nucleotides agree with TRBD1. The germline V gene encodes CDR1 LGHDT and CDR2 YNNKEL (reference sequence). The V gene end was trimmed by 0 bases and the J gene end by 6 bases; junction bases not matched to a gene: 7. The CDR3 extends over 16 amino acids. In DNA, the CDR3 is TGTGCCAGCAGCCAAGATCTTGGACAGGGGGCAGGCGAGCAGTACTTC. It translates to CASSQDLGQGAGEQYF.